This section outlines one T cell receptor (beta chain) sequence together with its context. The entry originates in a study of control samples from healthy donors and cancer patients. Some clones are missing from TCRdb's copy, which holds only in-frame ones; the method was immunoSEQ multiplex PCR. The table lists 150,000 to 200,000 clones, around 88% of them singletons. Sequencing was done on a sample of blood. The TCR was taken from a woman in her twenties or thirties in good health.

The CDR3 loop is CASSQGGLAGADTQYF. CDR3 nucleotides: TGTGCCAGCAGCCAAGGGGGACTAGCGGGAGCAGATACGCAGTATTTT. This chain uses TRBV4-2 with TRBJ2-3, with TRBD2 identical over 14 bases. Germline V gene sequence: CDR1 LGHNA, CDR2 YNFKEQ. The CDR3 spans 16 residues. The ends lost 1 base at V and 4 bases at J; junction bases unmatched: 1.